The clone carrying this T cell receptor (beta chain) was picked up a small number of times. TCRdb analysed the 5' RACE reads with MiXCR anew, one entry per CDR3 protein. The sample consists of some 350,000 distinct CDR3 sequences, roughly 12% of them appearing once. The source of the sample is a study of T cells after yellow fever vaccination. Sequencing was performed on PBMCs, taken on the day of the first yellow fever vaccination. The receptor comes from a man aged 18 to 29 who received the YFV17D yellow fever vaccine.

The CDR3, as DNA: TGTGCCAGCAGCCCTCAGGGAAGGGATGAAGCTTTCTTT. As protein: CASSPQGRDEAFF. V gene TRBV12-3 or TRBV12-4 combines with J gene TRBJ1-1; maybe TRBD1 (5 bases). The CDR3 is 13 residues long. The V end was cut by 6 bases, the J end by 7 bases, with 15 bases between.